Following are 19 T cell receptor beta chains from one sample sequenced in a study of blood T cell repertoires in COVID-19. Some clones are missing from TCRdb's copy, which holds only in-frame ones; the method was immunoSEQ multiplex PCR. The data hold roughly 260,000 clones, with more than 75% observed a single time. Sequencing was performed on peripheral blood. The source is a woman aged 45 to 65 with acute or convalescent COVID-19.

The CDR3 DNA is TGTGCCAGCAGCACTGGACTAGCGTGGGCTACAGATACGCAGTATTTT. Residues: CASSTGLAWATDTQYF. The chain recombines TRBV9 with TRBJ2-3, with 9 bases identical to TRBD2. The CDR3 is 16 residues long. CDR1 SGDLS and CDR2 YYNGEE come from the germline V gene. Trimming took 4 bases from V and 3 from J; bases not matched to a gene: 9.

This clone has a handful of counts. V gene TRBV7-6 combines with J gene TRBJ2-3; 9 bases match TRBD1. The CDR3 sequence is 15 residues long. V gave up 5 bases and J gave up 3 bases; unmatched junction bases: 6. From germline, CDR1 is SGHVS and CDR2 FNYEAQ. DNA of the CDR3: TGTGCCAGCAGCGCGGCCGGGACAGGGACAGATACGCAGTATTTT. This codes for CASSAAGTGTDTQYF. The entire variable domain, with the rest obtained from reference TRBV7-6 and TRBJ2-3, is as follows: GAGVSQSPRYKVTKRGQDVALRCDPISGHVSLYWYRQALGQGPEFLTYFNYEAQQDKSGLPNDRFSAERPEGSISTLTIQRTEQRDSAMYRCASSAAGTGTDTQYFGPGTRLTVL.

This clone came up a few times. This chain joins TRBV2 and TRBJ2-3, with 7 nucleotides matching TRBD2. Germline lookup yields CDR1 SNHLY and CDR2 FYNNEI. The CDR3 is 14 residues long. V was clipped by 7 bases and J by 5 bases; unmatched bases: 9. The CDR3 sequence: CASKTQWGGDTQYF. The CDR3, as DNA: TGTGCCAGCAAAACCCAGTGGGGGGGAGATACGCAGTATTTT.

The chain joins TRBV12-5 to TRBJ2-7, with 9 bases identical to TRBD1. The CDR3 loop spans 14 amino acids. The J segment lost 5 bases and the V segment lost 4 bases, leaving 6 bases of the junction unmatched. Germline V gene lookup returns CDR1 LGHNT and CDR2 FRNRAP. The CDR3 sequence is CASGSTGGFHEQYF. CDR3 DNA: TGTGCTAGTGGTTCGACAGGGGGTTTCCACGAGCAGTACTTC.

The chain joins TRBV5-4 to TRBJ2-7; 8 nucleotides agree with TRBD1. Germline CDR1 is SGHNT and CDR2 is YYREEE (reference sequence). With 4 bases clipped from V and 3 bases from J, the junction kept 6 bases outside the gene matches. The CDR3 contains 14 residues. As DNA, the CDR3 is TGTGCCAGCAGCGGCGACAGGGGTCTCTACGAGCAGTACTTC. Residues: CASSGDRGLYEQYF. The full variable domain, completed using reference TRBV5-4 and TRBJ2-7, is ETGVTQSPTHLIKTRGQQVTLRCSSQSGHNTVSWYQQALGQGPQFIFQYYREEENGRGNFPPRFSGLQFPNYSSELNVNALELDDSALYLCASSGDRGLYEQYFGPGTRLTVT.

Concerning this clone: Mismatch with germline at one junction end may stem from a read error. The chain joins TRBV29-1 to TRBJ1-1; D remains ambiguous. Germline-derived CDR1 and CDR2 are SQVTM and ANQGSEA. CDR3 length: 8 residues. The CDR3 here is CSVEVALF. The DNA for the CDR3 is TGCAGCGTTGAAGTAGCGCTTTTT.

V usage is TRBV5-1 and J usage is TRBJ2-1; 8 nucleotides match TRBD1. The trim removed 2 bases at V and 4 bases at J, leaving 5 bases unmatched. Per germline, CDR1 SGHRS and CDR2 YFSETQ. This CDR3 spans 15 amino acids. The CDR3 is CASSFGQGGYNEQFF. As DNA, the CDR3 is TGCGCCAGCAGCTTCGGACAGGGCGGTTACAATGAGCAGTTCTTC.

This sequence joins TRBV28 and TRBJ1-2, with 10 bases aligning to TRBD1. Trimming took 5 bases from V and 13 from J; bases not matched to a gene: 4. CDR1 is MDHEN, CDR2 SYDVKM, per germline. The CDR3 is made up of 11 amino acids. The CDR3 nucleotides read TGTGCCAGCAGTCCGCGGGACAGGGGCACCTTC. Translated, it gives CASSPRDRGTF.

The chain employs TRBV4-1 and TRBJ2-7; 9 positions agree with TRBD1. V lost 0 bases, J lost 3 bases, and 3 bases stayed unmatched. The germline V gene encodes CDR1 MGHRA and CDR2 YSYEKL. This CDR3 spans 15 amino acids. The DNA for the CDR3 is TGCGCCAGCAGCCAAGATACGGGACAGGGCTACGAGCAGTACTTC. Translated, it gives CASSQDTGQGYEQYF.

V usage is TRBV2 and J usage is TRBJ1-5; 9 positions match TRBD1. V lost 7 bases to trimming and J lost 6 bases; unmatched junction nucleotides: 4. The CDR3 loop spans 13 amino acids. The germline gives CDR1 SNHLY, CDR2 FYNNEI. The CDR3 reads CASMTGGGQPQHF. As DNA, the CDR3 is TGTGCCAGCATGACAGGGGGAGGTCAGCCCCAGCATTTT.

The chain joins TRBV9 to TRBJ2-1, with 10 bases aligning to TRBD2. With V trimmed by 4 bases and J by 2 bases, 6 bases remained unmatched. CDR1 is SGDLS and CDR2 is YYNGEE in the germline V gene. This CDR3 comprises 16 residues. CDR3 bases: TGTGCCAGCAGCCCGGTCAGCGGGAGGGCCTACAATGAGCAGTTCTTC. As protein: CASSPVSGRAYNEQFF.

The rearrangement links TRBV7-3 to TRBJ2-5; TRBD1 might be the D (7 bases). V shed 4 bases and J shed 5 bases, with 11 bases lying between them. Germline CDR1 reads SGHTA; CDR2 reads FQGTGA. This CDR3 comprises 13 residues. The CDR3 region has the DNA TGTGCCAGCAGCTCGACAGGGAGGGAGACCCAGTACTTC. This sequence encodes CASSSTGRETQYF.

The chain employs TRBV5-1 and TRBJ2-2; D is undetermined. Trimming removed 0 bases from V and 7 bases from J, with 7 bases in between. Germline V gene lookup returns CDR1 SGHRS and CDR2 YFSETQ. The CDR3 runs to 13 residues. The CDR3 loop reads CASSLAGFGELFF. CDR3 DNA sequence: TGCGCCAGCAGCTTGGCCGGGTTCGGGGAGCTGTTTTTT. The full variable domain, rest sourced from reference TRBV5-1 and TRBJ2-2, is KAGVTQTPRYLIKTRGQQVTLSCSPISGHRSVSWYQQTPGQGLQFLFEYFSETQRNKGNFPGRFSGRQFSNSRSEMNVSTLELGDSALYLCASSLAGFGELFFGEGSRLTVL.

This rearrangement joins TRBV28 to TRBJ1-2, with 11 nucleotides matching TRBD1. The CDR3 contains 13 residues. Unmatched junction bases numbered 2, after V lost 4 bases and J lost 7 bases. CDR1 is MDHEN, CDR2 SYDVKM, per germline. CDR3 sequence (DNA): TGTGCCAGCAGTTCCGGGACAGGGGGTGGCTACACCTTC. Amino acid sequence: CASSSGTGGGYTF.

This clone has just a few counts. The genes are TRBV27 and TRBJ2-2, with 9 nucleotides matching TRBD1. V gave up 6 bases and J gave up 4 bases; unmatched junction bases: 9. The CDR3 contains 16 residues. Germline V CDR1 and CDR2: MNHEY, SMNVEV (reference sequence). The CDR3: CASRRQQGAGTGELFF. CDR3 nucleotides: TGTGCCAGCAGAAGACAACAGGGGGCTGGCACCGGGGAGCTGTTTTTT.

The chain links TRBV5-1 to TRBJ2-3; TRBD1 matches at 8 bases. Trimming at V came to 4 bases and at J to 4 bases, leaving 5 bases not matched to a gene. The CDR3 is 14 residues long. Germline V gene sequence: CDR1 SGHRS, CDR2 YFSETQ. CDR3 amino acids: CASSLDRAPDTQYF. The CDR3 DNA sequence: TGCGCCAGCAGCCTGGACAGGGCCCCAGATACGCAGTATTTT.

This sequence joins TRBV3-1 (or the pseudogene TRBV3-2) and TRBJ2-7; TRBD1 is a possible D gene (6 bases). Germline lookup yields CDR1 LGHDT and CDR2 YNNKEL (reference sequence). The CDR3 is 15 residues long. The V end was cut by 4 bases, the J end by 2 bases, with 15 bases between. The CDR3 loop reads CASSPLQGFTYEQYF. CDR3 in DNA: TGTGCCAGCAGCCCCTTGCAGGGGTTCACCTACGAGCAGTACTTC.

The CDR3 region has the DNA TGTGCCAGCAGTTTAGCGGGACAGGGGACCCGAGCTTTCTTT. Its protein product is CASSLAGQGTRAFF. The chain is built from TRBV28 and TRBJ1-1, with 10 nucleotides matching TRBD1. The CDR3 spans 14 residues. Germline assignment: CDR1 MDHEN and CDR2 SYDVKM. The junction had 7 bases not matched to a gene; V was cut back by 2 bases and J by 10 bases.

This sequence joins TRBV5-1 and TRBJ2-7, with 7 bases aligning to TRBD2. Trimming removed 4 bases from V and 2 bases from J; junction bases left unmatched: 6. Per the germline V gene, CDR1 is SGHRS and CDR2 is YFSETQ. The CDR3 has 14 residues. The CDR3 loop is CASSLSGGPYEQYF. Written as DNA, the CDR3 is TGCGCCAGCAGCCTCTCGGGGGGTCCCTACGAGCAGTACTTC.